Below, 3 T cell receptor beta chains from the same sample are listed, as sequenced in a study of T cells after posttransplantation cyclophosphamide. Sequenced by immunoSEQ multiplex PCR; TCRdb stores in-frame clones only, minus some. The table lists a few thousand clones, around 95% of them singletons. Sequenced: naive CD8+ T cells sorted from PBMCs. These receptors came from a woman between 45 and 65 years old in good health and a related stem cell transplant donor.

J is TRBJ2-7 and V is TRBV27; D may be TRBD2 (7 bases). CDR1 MNHEY and CDR2 SMNVEV come from the germline V gene (reference sequence). This CDR3 spans 14 amino acids. V lost 3 bases and J 6 bases, leaving 15 bases between the germline ends. The CDR3 coding sequence is TGTGCCAGCAGTTTGCTGCAGGGGAGGGGCGAGCAGTACTTC. Translating gives CASSLLQGRGEQYF.

V is TRBV11-2 and J is TRBJ1-5, with D possibly being TRBD1 (6 bases). The CDR3 is 14 amino acids. Germline V lookup: CDR1 SGHAT, CDR2 FQNNGV. V was trimmed by 0 bases and J by 5 bases, leaving 8 bases between them. CDR3 DNA: TGTGCCAGCAGCTTAGACAGGGGTCATCAGCCCCAGCATTTT. Translation gives CASSLDRGHQPQHF.

CDR3 sequence (DNA): TGTGCCAGCAGCGGAACCGGGACAGGGAGCATTCAGTACTTC. Protein sequence: CASSGTGTGSIQYF. The V call is TRBV9, the J call TRBJ2-4; TRBD1 matches 9 bases. The germline CDR1 and CDR2 sequences are SGDLS and YYNGEE. The V segment lost 3 bases and the J segment 9 bases; nucleotides outside the gene matches: 7. This CDR3 contains 14 residues.